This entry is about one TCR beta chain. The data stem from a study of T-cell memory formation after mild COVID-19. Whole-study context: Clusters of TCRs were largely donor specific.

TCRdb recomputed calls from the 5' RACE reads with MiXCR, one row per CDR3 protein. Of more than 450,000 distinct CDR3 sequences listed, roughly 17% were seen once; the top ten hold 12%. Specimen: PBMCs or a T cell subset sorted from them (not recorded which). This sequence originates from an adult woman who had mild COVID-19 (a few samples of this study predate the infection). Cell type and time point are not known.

CDR3 nucleotide sequence: TGTGCCAGCAGCTCGACTAGCCCCAGCTCCTACAATGAGCAGTTCTTC. This encodes CASSSTSPSSYNEQFF. The V call is TRBV6-2 or TRBV6-3, the J call TRBJ2-1, with 7 bases that match TRBD2. CDR3 size: 16 residues. Germline trimming cut 6 bases from V and 0 bases from J; bases unmatched to any gene: 8. Per germline, CDR1 MNHEY and CDR2 SVGEGT.